The 31 T cell receptor beta chains below all came from one sample that was sequenced in a study of vaccination and CD4 T cells after COVID-19. The Oncomine TCR Beta short-read assay was applied to DNA of cultured CD4+ T cells. Using its own MiXCR run on the PCR reads, TCRdb lists one record per CDR3 protein. Here the sample spans some 7,000 distinct CDR3 sequences, roughly 36% being singletons. The treatment is: 10-day PBMC culture with coronavirus spike peptide pools or control peptides (ViraFEST assay). Investigators obtained the unexposed donor's CD4+ T cells before the COVID-19 pandemic (2011-2018). These TCRs' antigens remain unknown. The sequenced material came from CD4+ T cells from blood, cultured in vitro. Receptor source: a human donor in good health.

This clonotype was recorded a few times. The genes are TRBV20-1 and TRBJ1-1; D unresolved. Germline V lookup: CDR1 DFQATT, CDR2 SNEGSKA (reference sequence). The V gene lost 3 bases and the J gene lost 2 bases, with 19 bases spanning the gap. This CDR3 is built from 16 residues. The CDR3 loop reads CSASPSPRVRNTEAFF. In nucleotides, the CDR3 is TGCAGTGCTAGTCCATCACCAAGGGTTCGAAACACTGAAGCTTTCTTT.

This rearrangement joins TRBV30 to TRBJ1-1, with no clear D. V was pared by 3 bases and J by 4 bases, with 3 bases between. The CDR3 runs to 10 residues. Germline V gene data show CDR1 as GTSNPN and CDR2 as SVGIG (reference sequence). The CDR3 sequence: CAWRITEAFF. The CDR3 nucleotides read TGTGCCTGGAGGATCACTGAAGCTTTCTTT.

In nucleotides, the CDR3 is TGTGCCAGCAGCCTCCTCGGCGGGGGGACTGGCTACGAGCAGTACTTC. Its protein is CASSLLGGGTGYEQYF. This chain joins TRBV28 and TRBJ2-7; 8 nucleotides match TRBD2. This CDR3 has 16 residues. Germline V CDR1 and CDR2: MDHEN, SYDVKM. Trimming cost V 6 bases and J 3 bases; bases outside gene matches: 13.

The gene calls are TRBV11-2 and TRBJ1-6; no reliable D call. Trimming cost V 5 bases and J 9 bases, with 14 bases left between them. CDR1 SGHAT and CDR2 FQNNGV come from the germline V gene. The length of the CDR3 is 14 residues. CDR3 in amino acids: CASSRLDSFSPLHF. CDR3 sequence (DNA): TGTGCCAGCAGCCGTCTGGATAGCTTTTCACCCCTCCACTTT.

The V gene is TRBV12-3 or TRBV12-4, the J gene TRBJ1-5, with 9 bases identical to TRBD1. The CDR3 extends over 16 amino acids. V gave up 5 bases and J gave up 1 base; unmatched junction bases: 6. CDR3: CASSEPDRGSNQPQHF. In DNA form, the CDR3 reads TGTGCCAGCAGTGAACCCGACAGGGGGAGCAATCAGCCCCAGCATTTT.

This sequence joins TRBV20-1 and TRBJ2-2, with a weak D call TRBD2 (7 bases). The CDR3 has 16 amino acids. Trimming stripped 0 bases from V and 3 bases from J, with 14 bases between. Germline CDR1 reads DFQATT; CDR2 reads SNEGSKA (reference sequence). The CDR3 DNA is TGCAGTGCTAGAGACCTCCGGGGGGCGGACACCGGGGAGCTGTTTTTT. This gives the protein CSARDLRGADTGELFF.

This clonotype was seen more than once but under ten times. The CDR3 protein is CSAPSASSGNTIYF. For the CDR3, the DNA is TGCAGTGCCCCCTCGGCAAGCTCTGGAAACACCATATATTTT. The chain links TRBV20-1 to TRBJ1-3; the D is unclear. CDR1 and CDR2 from the germline V gene are DFQATT and SNEGSKA (reference sequence). This CDR3 is built from 14 residues. With 6 bases removed from V and 0 bases from J, the gap between germline ends came to 12 bases.

V gene TRBV12-5 combines with J gene TRBJ2-7; a possible D gene is TRBD2 (5 bases). The CDR3 contains 12 residues. Germline V gene data show CDR1 as LGHNT and CDR2 as FRNRAP. Between the trimmed V and J ends, which lost 3 bases and 6 bases, there was a span of 9 bases. The DNA of the CDR3 is TGTGCTAGTGGTTTATCGGGGTCCGAGCAGTACTTC. This encodes CASGLSGSEQYF.

This clonotype is termed medium-sized. The chain joins TRBV20-1 to TRBJ2-7; D is ambiguous. V lost 1 base and J 6 bases, leaving 13 bases between the germline ends. The CDR3 covers 13 residues. CDR1 DFQATT and CDR2 SNEGSKA come from the germline V gene (reference sequence). CDR3 DNA: TGCAGTGCTAGAGTCTCTCTCCCGGGCGAGCAGTACTTC. Amino acids: CSARVSLPGEQYF.

The chain uses TRBV19 and TRBJ1-1; D gene uncertain. Germline V CDR1 and CDR2: LNHDA, SQIVND (reference sequence). The CDR3 extends over 11 amino acids. V lost 11 bases and J lost 10, with 17 bases in between. The CDR3 is CAALGWGGAFF. The CDR3 coding sequence is TGTGCCGCTCTTGGGTGGGGAGGAGCTTTCTTT.

This clonotype came up a few times. The rearrangement joins TRBV27 to TRBJ1-1; D unresolved. The length of the CDR3 is 13 residues. The V gene's germline CDR1 is MNHEY and CDR2 SMNVEV (reference sequence). V shed 0 bases and J shed 2 bases, with 4 bases lying between them. CDR3 loop: CASSLSRNTEAFF. DNA of the CDR3: TGTGCCAGCAGTTTATCGAGAAACACTGAAGCTTTCTTT.

This clonotype was counted only a few times. The chain has TRBV10-3 and TRBJ1-5; unclear D gene. Germline V gene sequence: CDR1 ENHRY, CDR2 SYGVKD. Trimming took off 3 bases at V and 2 bases at J, with 11 bases between the two ends. The CDR3 totals 15 residues. CDR3 nucleotide sequence: TGTGCCATCAGTGAAGACACAGTCGGCAATCAGCCCCAGCATTTT. It codes for CAISEDTVGNQPQHF.

Here the CDR3 DNA reads TGTGCCAGCAGCTTAGGTGTAGAGGAATGGAACACTGAAGCTTTCTTT. This translates into CASSLGVEEWNTEAFF. This rearrangement joins TRBV7-2 to TRBJ1-1; D remains ambiguous. V gave up 1 base and J gave up 1 base, with 13 bases separating them. This CDR3 spans 16 amino acids. CDR1 SGHTA and CDR2 FQGNSA come from the germline V gene.

The chain combines TRBV6-5 with TRBJ1-2, with D possibly TRBD1 on 5 matching bases. Germline V CDR1 and CDR2: MNHEY, SVGAGI. Trimming left V 3 bases short and J 4 bases short, with 12 bases between. The CDR3 contains 14 residues. CDR3 amino acids: CASSYEGSGYGYTF. CDR3 DNA: TGTGCCAGCAGTTATGAGGGGTCTGGCTATGGCTACACCTTC.

The genes are TRBV5-8 and TRBJ2-1, with TRBD1 matching over 9 bases. The CDR3 is 14 amino acids. J lost 3 bases, V lost 4 bases, and 2 bases had no gene match. Per germline, CDR1 SGHTS and CDR2 YDEGEE. CDR3 amino acids: CASSGQGHYNEQFF. For the CDR3, the DNA is TGTGCCAGCAGCGGACAGGGGCACTACAATGAGCAGTTCTTC. Full variable domain (missing parts from reference TRBV5-8 and TRBJ2-1): EAGVTQSPTHLIKTRGQQATLRCSPISGHTSVYWYQQALGLGLQFLLWYDEGEERNRGNFPPRFSGRQFPNYSSELNVNALELEDSALYLCASSGQGHYNEQFFGPGTRLTVL.

This clonotype was counted a few times. The chain links TRBV2 to TRBJ1-1; D remains ambiguous. The CDR3 loop spans 11 amino acids. The germline V and J ends were trimmed by 7 bases and 1 base, with 4 bases remaining between them. CDR1 and CDR2 (germline): SNHLY, FYNNEI. The chain's CDR3 is CASNQNTEAFF. As DNA, the CDR3 is TGTGCCAGCAATCAGAACACTGAAGCTTTCTTT.

This chain uses TRBV6-5 with TRBJ2-7; 8 bases are shared with TRBD1. This CDR3 is 16 amino acids long. V lost 0 bases and J lost 2; bases outside the gene matches: 6. The germline V gene encodes CDR1 MNHEY and CDR2 SVGAGI. The CDR3 DNA follows: TGTGCCAGCAGTTACTCGACAGGGGTGGTAACCTACGAGCAGTACTTC. Translating gives CASSYSTGVVTYEQYF.

This clonotype showed up just a few times. V is TRBV19 and J is TRBJ2-5; possibly TRBD2 for D (5 bases). The CDR3 is 14 residues long. Germline V gene data show CDR1 as LNHDA and CDR2 as SQIVND (reference sequence). The ends were cut back, 2 bases at V and 4 bases at J, with 11 bases in the middle. CDR3 sequence (DNA): TGTGCCAGTAGTATAATTGGACTGGGAGAGACCCAGTACTTC. This codes for CASSIIGLGETQYF.

Remarks on this clonotype: A read error is possible here, since a much larger clone lies one base away. The rearrangement links TRBV20-1 to TRBJ1-5; no reliable D call. Between the trimmed V and J ends, which lost 3 bases and 11 bases, there was a span of 17 bases. The CDR3 contains 13 residues. The germline gives CDR1 DFQATT, CDR2 SNEGSKA (reference sequence). CDR3 in amino acids: CSAREDLAMTQHF. The DNA for the CDR3 is TGCAGTGCTAGGGAGGACCTCGCGATGACCCAGCATTTT.

The rearrangement uses TRBV7-9 and TRBJ1-2; D unresolved. The CDR3 length is 15 residues. Trimming removed 4 bases at V and 0 bases at J, with 12 bases between. The germline CDR1 and CDR2 sequences are SEHNR and FQNEAQ (reference sequence). The chain's CDR3 is CASSSKDGSNYGYTF. The DNA of the CDR3 is TGTGCCAGCAGCTCAAAGGACGGATCTAACTATGGCTACACCTTC.

V and J are TRBV2 and TRBJ1-1, with TRBD1 identical over 8 bases. Germline loops: CDR1 SNHLY, CDR2 FYNNEI. Unmatched junction bases numbered 4, after V lost 5 bases and J lost 8 bases. CDR3 length: 12 residues. The CDR3 is CASSLGQAEAFF. The DNA for the CDR3 is TGTGCCAGCAGTCTGGGACAGGCGGAAGCTTTCTTT. The complete variable domain, with remaining parts taken from reference TRBV2 and TRBJ1-1, reads EPEVTQTPSHQVTQMGQEVILRCVPISNHLYFYWYRQILGQKVEFLVSFYNNEISEKSEIFDDQFSVERPDGSNFTLKIRSTKLEDSAMYFCASSLGQAEAFFGQGTRLTVV.

This sequence joins TRBV7-9 and TRBJ2-7, with 7 bases aligning to TRBD2. CDR3 length: 15 residues. Germline-derived CDR1 and CDR2 are SEHNR and FQNEAQ (reference sequence). With 2 bases clipped from V and 2 bases from J, the junction kept 6 bases outside the gene matches. The CDR3 nucleotides read TGTGCCAGCAGCTTATTATGGGGGGGGACCTACGAGCAGTACTTC. It is translated as CASSLLWGGTYEQYF.

The chain combines TRBV7-2 with TRBJ1-5, with 9 positions matching TRBD1. Germline V gene lookup returns CDR1 SGHTA and CDR2 FQGNSA. The length of the CDR3 is 13 residues. V dropped 7 bases and J dropped 9; count of bases not matched to a gene: 7. The CDR3 reads CASTRTGAGPQHF. DNA for the CDR3: TGTGCCAGCACGCGGACAGGGGCGGGGCCCCAGCATTTT. Drawing the rest from reference TRBV7-2 and TRBJ1-5, the complete variable domain is GAGVSQSPSNKVTEKGKDVELRCDPISGHTALYWYRQSLGQGLEFLIYFQGNSAPDKSGLPSDRFSAERTGGSVSTLTIQRTQQEDSAVYLCASTRTGAGPQHFGDGTRLSIL.

As DNA, the CDR3 is TGCAGTGCTAGAGCAAAAAACAAGGGCAAATACACCTTC. Residues: CSARAKNKGKYTF. V is TRBV20-1 and J is TRBJ1-2; no definite D call. The germline gives CDR1 DFQATT, CDR2 SNEGSKA (reference sequence). CDR3 length: 13 residues. Trimming cost V 1 base and J 11 bases, with 17 bases left between them.

In this sample, this clonotype turned up a few times. J is TRBJ1-1 and V is TRBV11-2; D is unresolved. Trimming took off 4 bases at V and 11 bases at J, with 11 bases between the two ends. The CDR3 is 11 residues long. From germline, CDR1 is SGHAT and CDR2 FQNNGV. CDR3 residues: CASSSQSGAFF. CDR3 DNA: TGTGCCAGCAGCTCACAATCCGGCGCTTTCTTT.

This chain joins TRBV11-1 and TRBJ1-2; D ambiguous. Per germline, CDR1 SGHAT and CDR2 FQDESV (reference sequence). This CDR3 region has 13 residues. V lost 5 bases to trimming and J lost 6 bases, with 13 bases between them. The CDR3 bases are TGTGCCAGCAGCCCACGAGGAAATCATGGCTACACCTTC. Amino acids: CASSPRGNHGYTF. The whole variable domain, filled in from reference TRBV11-1 and TRBJ1-2, reads EAEVAQSPRYKITEKSQAVAFWCDPISGHATLYWYRQILGQGPELLVQFQDESVVDDSQLPKDRFSAERLKGVDSTLKIQPAELGDSAMYLCASSPRGNHGYTFGSGTRLTVV.

Judged by abundance, this clonotype is large. V and J are TRBV20-1 and TRBJ2-2; no reliable D call. With 6 bases removed from V and 5 bases from J, the gap between germline ends came to 13 bases. The germline gives CDR1 DFQATT, CDR2 SNEGSKA (reference sequence). This CDR3 is 13 amino acids long. CDR3 nucleotides: TGCAGTGCCAAACCTACTGCGACCGGGGAGCTGTTTTTT. This translates into CSAKPTATGELFF.

This chain joins TRBV4-1 and TRBJ1-2; 7 bases map to TRBD1. The CDR3 runs to 15 residues. The germline CDR1 and CDR2 sequences are MGHRA and YSYEKL. The V and J ends lost 0 bases and 4 bases, in that order; junction bases with no gene match: 5. DNA of the CDR3: TGCGCCAGCAGCCAAGACAGGGACAGCTTCTATGGCTACACCTTC. Its protein is CASSQDRDSFYGYTF.

The chain has TRBV10-3 and TRBJ1-1, with D possibly TRBD1 on 5 matching bases. V shed 8 bases and J shed 1 base, with 8 bases lying between them. CDR1 is ENHRY and CDR2 is SYGVKD in the germline V gene. This CDR3 is built from 12 residues. The CDR3 nucleotides read TGTGCCATCGGAGGGGAGAACACTGAAGCTTTCTTT. Protein product: CAIGGENTEAFF.

In nucleotides, the CDR3 is TGTGCCAGTAGTATAGTGGGGCGTGAGCAGTTCTTC. Translated, it gives CASSIVGREQFF. The genes are TRBV19 and TRBJ2-1; maybe TRBD1 (5 bases). The CDR3 length is 12 residues. Germline CDR1 reads LNHDA; CDR2 reads SQIVND (reference sequence). The V end was cut by 1 base, the J end by 9 bases, with 7 bases between.

The chain links TRBV20-1 to TRBJ2-7; D gene uncertain. Germline assignment: CDR1 DFQATT and CDR2 SNEGSKA (reference sequence). The CDR3 has 12 residues. The V gene lost 2 bases and the J gene lost 4 bases, with 9 bases spanning the gap. DNA for the CDR3: TGCAGTGCTAGACACGACGGTTACGAGCAGTACTTC. Translated: CSARHDGYEQYF.